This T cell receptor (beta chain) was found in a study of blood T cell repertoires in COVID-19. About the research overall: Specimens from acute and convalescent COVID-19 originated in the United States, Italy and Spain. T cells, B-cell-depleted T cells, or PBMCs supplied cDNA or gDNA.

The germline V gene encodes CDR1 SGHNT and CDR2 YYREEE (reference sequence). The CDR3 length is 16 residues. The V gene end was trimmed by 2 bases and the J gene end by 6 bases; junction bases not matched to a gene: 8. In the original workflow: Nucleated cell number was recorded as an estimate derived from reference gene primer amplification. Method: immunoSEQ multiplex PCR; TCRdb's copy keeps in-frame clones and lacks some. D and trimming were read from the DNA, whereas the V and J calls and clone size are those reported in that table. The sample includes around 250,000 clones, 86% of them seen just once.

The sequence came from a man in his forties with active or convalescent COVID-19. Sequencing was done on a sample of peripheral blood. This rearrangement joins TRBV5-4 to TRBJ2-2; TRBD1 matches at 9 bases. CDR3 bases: TGTGCCAGCAGCTTACCGGGGACAGGGAAACCCGGGGAGCTGTTTTTT. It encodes CASSLPGTGKPGELFF.